A single sample is the source of the 26 T cell receptor beta chains below, sequenced in a study of T cells in Graves' hyperthyroidism and ophthalmopathy. The TCR beta CDR3 regions underwent amplification using RNA transcripts as the source. The HTBI primer set served for first-round RT-PCR of the TCR CDR3. TCRdb used MiXCR to reprocess the multiplex PCR reads, holding one entry per CDR3 protein. Among 540,000 or so distinct CDR3 sequences, 15% to 17% were seen once, and the ten largest hold about 7%. What was sequenced was blood. Receptor source: a woman aged 30 to 39 with Graves' hyperthyroidism.

There are many counts of this clonotype. The gene calls are TRBV27 and TRBJ2-1, with D possibly TRBD2 on 6 matching bases. CDR3 length: 15 residues. CDR1 and CDR2 (germline): MNHEY, SMNVEV (reference sequence). V lost 4 bases and J lost 7, with 17 bases in between. The CDR3 sequence is CASSSTGTFSNEQFF. CDR3 nucleotides: TGTGCCAGCAGTTCCACCGGGACTTTTAGTAATGAGCAGTTCTTC.

This clonotype was detected a few times. At one of its ends the junction is not consistent with the germline gene, which may arise from a read error. The J gene is TRBJ2-1, the V gene TRBV27, with 14 bases that match TRBD2. The CDR3 covers 19 residues. Germline V gene lookup returns CDR1 MNHEY and CDR2 SMNVEV (reference sequence). This chain's CDR3 is CASSFGLAGGPVSYNVQFF. DNA of the CDR3: TGTGCCAGCAGTTTTGGACTAGCGGGAGGCCCCGTATCCTACAATGTGCAGTTCTTC.

The chain combines TRBV24-1 with TRBJ2-7, with TRBD2 as a possible D gene (6 bases). This CDR3 contains 14 residues. The germline V gene has CDR1 KGHDR and CDR2 SFDVKD. Trimming cost V 6 bases and J 3 bases, with 14 bases left between them. CDR3 sequence: CATSRGTPYYEQYF. The CDR3 DNA reads as TGTGCCACCAGTCGCGGGACCCCCTACTACGAGCAGTACTTC.

This clonotype was found many times. The rearrangement links TRBV27 to TRBJ2-7, with D unclear. The germline V gene encodes CDR1 MNHEY and CDR2 SMNVEV (reference sequence). With 8 bases removed from V and 0 bases from J, the gap between germline ends came to 11 bases. The CDR3 is 13 amino acids. The CDR3: CASVREHSYEQYF. CDR3 nucleotides: TGTGCCAGCGTTAGAGAACACTCCTACGAGCAGTACTTC.

The table lists this clonotype with many counts. V and J are TRBV29-1 and TRBJ1-1; 8 bases align to TRBD1. CDR1 and CDR2 from the germline V gene are SQVTM and ANQGSEA. The CDR3 totals 14 residues. V lost 6 bases to trimming and J lost 1 base; unmatched junction nucleotides: 7. The CDR3 here is CSVAIGQGNTEAFF. The CDR3 nucleotides read TGCAGCGTCGCCATCGGACAGGGGAACACTGAAGCTTTCTTT.

This clonotype came up many times. The CDR3 nucleotides read TGCAGTGCTAGGGTGCCTCCAGGAGGGGAGACCCAGTACTTC. Amino acids: CSARVPPGGETQYF. The chain uses TRBV20-1 and TRBJ2-5, with D perhaps matching TRBD2 (6 bases). The germline gives CDR1 DFQATT, CDR2 SNEGSKA (reference sequence). V dropped 3 bases and J dropped 5 bases, with 16 bases sitting between them. The CDR3 spans 14 residues.

At least ten counts were recorded for this clonotype. The chain uses TRBV28 and TRBJ2-1; 10 positions match TRBD2. V dropped 2 bases and J dropped 4; count of bases not matched to a gene: 8. CDR3 length: 17 residues. Germline-derived CDR1 and CDR2 are MDHEN and SYDVKM. Here the CDR3 reads CASSLAPGLAIYNEQFF. Written as DNA, the CDR3 is TGTGCCAGCAGTTTAGCACCGGGACTAGCGATTTACAATGAGCAGTTCTTC.

This clonotype has a count of ten or more. A read error may explain this, as a much larger clone is one base away. The chain joins TRBV5-5 to TRBJ1-5, with D tentatively TRBD1 (6 bases). The CDR3 covers 13 residues. V was shortened by 4 bases and J by 3 bases, with 8 bases between the two germline ends. Germline V gene sequence: CDR1 SGHKS, CDR2 YYEKEE (reference sequence). For the CDR3, the DNA is TGTGCCAGCAGCCAGGGGAACAATCAGCCCCAGCATTTT. This gives the protein CASSQGNNQPQHF.

This clonotype was seen a few times. This chain connects TRBV20-1 to TRBJ1-6, with 9 bases lining up with TRBD1. The CDR3 consists of 17 residues. Per the germline V gene, CDR1 is DFQATT and CDR2 is SNEGSKA (reference sequence). The V segment lost 2 bases and the J segment 8 bases; nucleotides outside the gene matches: 13. This CDR3 is CSARRSPGQGADSPLHF. CDR3 nucleotide sequence: TGCAGTGCTAGAAGAAGCCCGGGACAGGGAGCAGATTCACCCCTCCACTTT.

The chain joins TRBV2 to TRBJ2-2; TRBD2 is a possible D gene (6 bases). V was pared by 6 bases and J by 0 bases, with 17 bases between. The CDR3 has 17 amino acids. CDR1 is SNHLY and CDR2 is FYNNEI in the germline V gene. For the CDR3, the DNA is TGTGCCAGCAGCCCGACTAGAAGGGCTACGAACACCGGGGAGCTGTTTTTT. Protein: CASSPTRRATNTGELFF.

This clonotype was detected a few times. The CDR3 nucleotides read TGTGCCTGGGACAGGGTAATTACTGAAGCTTTCTTT. It codes for CAWDRVITEAFF. The genes are TRBV30 and TRBJ1-1; 7 nucleotides align to TRBD1. V shed 5 bases, J shed 5 bases, and the junction held 5 bases outside the gene matches. Germline V gene sequence: CDR1 GTSNPN, CDR2 SVGIG (reference sequence). The CDR3 consists of 12 residues. The variable domain in full, completed from reference TRBV30 and TRBJ1-1, reads SQTIHQWPATLVQPVGSPLSLECTVEGTSNPNLYWYRQAAGRGLQLLFYSVGIGQISSEVPQNLSASRPQDRQFILSSKKLLLSDSGFYLCAWDRVITEAFFGQGTRLTVV.

This clonotype came up a few times. The genes are TRBV6-1 and TRBJ2-3; 9 bases map to TRBD1. The CDR3 is 18 residues long. The germline V gene has CDR1 MNHNS and CDR2 SASEGT. Trimming took 4 bases from V and 2 from J; bases not matched to a gene: 13. CDR3 in DNA: TGTGCCAGCAGTGGAAGGGTACAGAGGACAGGGGACACAGATACGCAGTATTTT. Translating it yields CASSGRVQRTGDTDTQYF.

This clonotype was observed many times. The rearrangement uses TRBV6-5 and TRBJ2-7, with 13 bases lining up with TRBD2. CDR1 MNHEY and CDR2 SVGAGI come from the germline V gene. After removal of 2 bases from V and 5 bases from J, the junction contained 3 bases not matched to a gene. CDR3 length: 15 amino acids. The CDR3, as DNA: TGTGCCAGCAGTTACCTGGGACTAGCGGGAAACGAGCAGTACTTC. Translation gives CASSYLGLAGNEQYF.

This clonotype was recorded many times. The V gene is TRBV7-2, the J gene TRBJ2-3, with D uncertain. The CDR3 totals 16 residues. V was trimmed by 3 bases and J by 1 base, leaving 14 bases between them. From germline, CDR1 is SGHTA and CDR2 FQGNSA. The CDR3 coding sequence is TGTGCCAGCAGCTTTGTAGGTGGCCAGGGCACAGATACGCAGTATTTT. This sequence encodes CASSFVGGQGTDTQYF.

This clonotype has only a few counts. V and J are TRBV3-1 and TRBJ2-3; TRBD1 is a possible D gene (6 bases). The length of the CDR3 is 16 residues. V was shortened by 7 bases and J by 4 bases, with 21 bases between the two germline ends. The germline gives CDR1 LGHDT, CDR2 YNNKEL (reference sequence). CDR3 residues: CASTQTGKIGADTQYF. As DNA, the CDR3 is TGTGCCAGCACCCAGACAGGAAAGATAGGGGCAGATACGCAGTATTTT.

In its sample, this clonotype was seen many times. The chain links TRBV20-1 to TRBJ2-4; D is perhaps TRBD1 (6 bases). Germline CDR1 and CDR2: DFQATT and SNEGSKA (reference sequence). The CDR3 has 13 residues. The CDR3 nucleotides read TGCAGCCGCGTGGGACAACCCCCCAACATTCAGTACTTC. As protein: CSRVGQPPNIQYF.

This clonotype was counted only a few times. The chain's CDR3 is CASSLPGQGTGELFF. The CDR3 nucleotides are TGTGCCAGCTCACTACCGGGACAGGGGACCGGGGAGCTGTTTTTT. The chain links TRBV18 to TRBJ2-2, with 10 bases aligning to TRBD1. Germline V lookup: CDR1 KGHSH, CDR2 LQKENI. This CDR3 spans 15 amino acids. V shed 4 bases, J shed 5 bases, and the junction held 4 bases outside the gene matches.

The V call is TRBV6-2 or TRBV6-3, the J call TRBJ1-3, with D maybe TRBD1 (5 bases). The CDR3 is 14 residues long. Between the trimmed V and J ends, which lost 3 bases and 2 bases, there was a span of 8 bases. The V gene's germline CDR1 is MNHEY and CDR2 SVGEGT. The CDR3 region is CASSYRGTGNTIYF. Here the CDR3 DNA reads TGTGCCAGCAGTTATAGGGGTACTGGAAACACCATATATTTT.

This clonotype was recorded many times. The CDR3, as DNA: TGTGCCAGTCAGGGGGGGATTGAAGCTTTCTTT. Protein sequence: CASQGGIEAFF. The chain employs TRBV2 and TRBJ1-1, with TRBD1 identical over 7 bases. The CDR3 runs to 11 residues. V lost 9 bases and J lost 7; bases outside the gene matches: 5. Germline V lookup: CDR1 SNHLY, CDR2 FYNNEI.

This clonotype was recorded a few times. The V call is TRBV29-1, the J call TRBJ1-2; 7 bases match TRBD1. J lost 4 bases, V lost 5 bases, and 7 bases had no gene match. CDR1 is SQVTM and CDR2 is ANQGSEA in the germline V gene. The CDR3 runs to 13 residues. The CDR3, as DNA: TGCAGCGTTTCCAGACAGGGCTTCTATGGCTACACCTTC. Amino acid sequence: CSVSRQGFYGYTF.

This clonotype was observed at least ten times. This chain joins TRBV12-3 or TRBV12-4 and TRBJ2-5, with a weak D call TRBD2 (6 bases). The CDR3 loop spans 14 amino acids. Trimming removed 4 bases from V and 2 bases from J, with 11 bases in between. The DNA for the CDR3 is TGTGCCAGCAGTTCAGGGACTTTGCAAGAGACCCAGTACTTC. Translating it yields CASSSGTLQETQYF.

This clonotype was seen more than once but under ten times. This chain uses TRBV7-2 with TRBJ2-2; D might be TRBD1 (6 bases). Germline values: CDR1 SGHTA, CDR2 FQGNSA. Trimming removed 5 bases at V and 5 bases at J, with 15 bases between. The CDR3 spans 15 residues. CDR3 sequence (DNA): TGTGCCAGCAGCCGGGCTCAGGGGCGGACCGGGGAGCTGTTTTTT. This encodes CASSRAQGRTGELFF.

Many counts were recorded for this clonotype. The rearrangement links TRBV7-2 to TRBJ2-7, with 11 bases lining up with TRBD2. CDR3 length: 15 residues. V shed 4 bases, J shed 4 bases, and the junction held 6 bases outside the gene matches. The germline V gene has CDR1 SGHTA and CDR2 FQGNSA. CDR3 bases: TGTGCCAGCAGCTCGACTAGCGGGACCCTTTACGAGCAGTACTTC. Its translation is CASSSTSGTLYEQYF.

This clonotype was found a few times. This rearrangement joins TRBV28 to TRBJ2-7; the match to TRBD1 covers 11 bases. Unmatched junction bases numbered 10, after V lost 6 bases and J lost 6 bases. CDR1 and CDR2 from the germline V gene are MDHEN and SYDVKM. The length of the CDR3 is 15 residues. CDR3 coding DNA: TGTGCCAGCAGGCTCTCCCTGGGGACAGGGGGCGAGCAGTACTTC. This encodes CASRLSLGTGGEQYF.

The chain couples TRBV3-1 to TRBJ2-6; 7 bases match TRBD1. The V gene end was trimmed by 4 bases and the J gene end by 2 bases; junction bases not matched to a gene: 2. The V gene's germline CDR1 is LGHDT and CDR2 YNNKEL (reference sequence). The CDR3 contains 15 residues. CDR3 sequence: CASSRGGAGANVLTF. The CDR3 bases are TGTGCCAGCAGCCGAGGGGGCGCTGGGGCCAACGTCCTGACTTTC.

This clonotype showed up many times. The chain is built from TRBV3-1 and TRBJ1-2; D remains unclear. Looked up from germline, CDR1 is LGHDT and CDR2 is YNNKEL (reference sequence). The CDR3 is 12 residues long. Between the trimmed V and J ends, which lost 2 bases and 0 bases, there was a span of 1 base. The CDR3 DNA follows: TGTGCCAGCAGCCAAACTAACTATGGCTACACCTTC. This encodes CASSQTNYGYTF.